Reported below is one T cell receptor beta chain. PCR was performed using 60 Vbeta and 13 Jbeta primers. Sequenced by immunoSEQ multiplex PCR; TCRdb stores in-frame clones only, minus some. The sample includes 160,000 or so clones, about four fifths of them seen just once. This entry belongs to a study of cytomegalovirus exposure and HLA in healthy donors. The CDR3 extends over 17 amino acids. V dropped 3 bases and J dropped 10; count of bases not matched to a gene: 13. Germline lookup yields CDR1 MGHRA and CDR2 YSYEKL. Healthy bone marrow donors formed the donor group. The V and J genes are TRBV4-1 and TRBJ1-6; 9 bases are a match to TRBD1. The TCR originated in a man aged 45-65 years in good health and CMV-seropositive. Sequencing was done on a sample of PBMCs. The CDR3 region is CASSHYPQGQGSSPLHF. The DNA of the CDR3 is TGCGCCAGCAGCCACTACCCCCAGGGACAGGGTTCGTCACCCCTCCACTTT.